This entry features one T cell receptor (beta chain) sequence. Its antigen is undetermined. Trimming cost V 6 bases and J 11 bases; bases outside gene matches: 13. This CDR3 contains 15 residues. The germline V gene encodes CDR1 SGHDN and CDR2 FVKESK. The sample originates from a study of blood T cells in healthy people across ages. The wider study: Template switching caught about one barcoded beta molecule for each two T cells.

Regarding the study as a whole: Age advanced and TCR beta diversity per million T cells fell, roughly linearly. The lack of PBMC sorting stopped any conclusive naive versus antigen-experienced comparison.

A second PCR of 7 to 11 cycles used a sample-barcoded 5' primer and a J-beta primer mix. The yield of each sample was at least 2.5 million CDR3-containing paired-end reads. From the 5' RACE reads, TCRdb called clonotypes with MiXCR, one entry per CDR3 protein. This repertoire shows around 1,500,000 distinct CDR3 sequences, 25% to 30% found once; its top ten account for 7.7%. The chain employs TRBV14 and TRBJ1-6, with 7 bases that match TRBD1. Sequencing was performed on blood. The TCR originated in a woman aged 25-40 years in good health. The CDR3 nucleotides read TGTGCCAGCAGTCTCGACATAGGGGGCAAAGCACCCCTCCACTTT. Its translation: CASSLDIGGKAPLHF.